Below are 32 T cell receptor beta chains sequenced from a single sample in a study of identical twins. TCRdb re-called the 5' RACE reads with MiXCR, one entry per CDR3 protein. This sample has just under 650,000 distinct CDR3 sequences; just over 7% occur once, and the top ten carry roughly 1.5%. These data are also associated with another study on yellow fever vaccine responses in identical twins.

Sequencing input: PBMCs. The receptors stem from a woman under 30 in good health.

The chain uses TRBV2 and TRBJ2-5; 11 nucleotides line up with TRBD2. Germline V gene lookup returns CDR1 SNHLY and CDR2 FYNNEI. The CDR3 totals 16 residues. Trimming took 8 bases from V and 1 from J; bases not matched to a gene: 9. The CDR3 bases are TGTGCCAGCGGATCCGGGGGACTAGCGGTCCAAGAGACCCAGTACTTC. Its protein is CASGSGGLAVQETQYF.

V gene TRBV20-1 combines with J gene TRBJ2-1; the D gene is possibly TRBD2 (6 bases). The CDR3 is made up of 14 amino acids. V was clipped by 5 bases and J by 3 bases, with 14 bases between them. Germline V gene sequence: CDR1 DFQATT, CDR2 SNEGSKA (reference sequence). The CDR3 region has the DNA TGCAGTGCTCATAGAACTAGCAACTACAATGAGCAGTTCTTC. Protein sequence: CSAHRTSNYNEQFF.

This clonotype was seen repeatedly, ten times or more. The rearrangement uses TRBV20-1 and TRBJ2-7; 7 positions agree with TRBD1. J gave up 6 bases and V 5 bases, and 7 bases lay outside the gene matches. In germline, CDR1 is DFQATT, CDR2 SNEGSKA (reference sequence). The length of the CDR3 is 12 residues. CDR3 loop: CSAYKTGAEQYF. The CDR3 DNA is TGCAGTGCTTACAAAACAGGGGCCGAGCAGTACTTC.

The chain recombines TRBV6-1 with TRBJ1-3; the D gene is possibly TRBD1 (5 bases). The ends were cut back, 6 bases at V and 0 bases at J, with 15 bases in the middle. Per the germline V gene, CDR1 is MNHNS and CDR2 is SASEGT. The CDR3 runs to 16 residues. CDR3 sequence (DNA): TGTGCCAGCAGCAATACCCCCACAGGCTCTGGAAACACCATATATTTT. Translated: CASSNTPTGSGNTIYF.

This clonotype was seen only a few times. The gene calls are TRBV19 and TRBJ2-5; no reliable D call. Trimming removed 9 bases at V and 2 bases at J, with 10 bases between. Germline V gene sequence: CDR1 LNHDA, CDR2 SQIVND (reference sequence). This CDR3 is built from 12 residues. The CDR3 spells CASLDGQETQYF. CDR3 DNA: TGTGCCAGCCTGGATGGTCAAGAGACCCAGTACTTC.

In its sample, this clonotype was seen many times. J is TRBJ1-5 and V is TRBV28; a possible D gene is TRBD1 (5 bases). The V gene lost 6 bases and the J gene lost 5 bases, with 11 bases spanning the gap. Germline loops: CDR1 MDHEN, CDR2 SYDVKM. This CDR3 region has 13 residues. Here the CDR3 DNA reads TGTGCCAGCAGGGCGACAGCCCATCAGCCCCAGCATTTT. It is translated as CASRATAHQPQHF. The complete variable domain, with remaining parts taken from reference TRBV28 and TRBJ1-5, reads DVKVTQSSRYLVKRTGEKVFLECVQDMDHENMFWYRQDPGLGLRLIYFSYDVKMKEKGDIPEGYSVSREKKERFSLILESASTNQTSMYLCASRATAHQPQHFGDGTRLSIL.

The CDR3 DNA is TGTGCCAGCTCACCAAATAGGCAGGGGCCGACCTACAATGAGCAGTTCTTC. Its translation: CASSPNRQGPTYNEQFF. The rearrangement links TRBV18 to TRBJ2-1, with D maybe TRBD1 (6 bases). The CDR3 sequence is 17 residues long. Germline values: CDR1 KGHSH, CDR2 LQKENI. V was cut by 2 bases and J by 2 bases, with 16 bases left in between.

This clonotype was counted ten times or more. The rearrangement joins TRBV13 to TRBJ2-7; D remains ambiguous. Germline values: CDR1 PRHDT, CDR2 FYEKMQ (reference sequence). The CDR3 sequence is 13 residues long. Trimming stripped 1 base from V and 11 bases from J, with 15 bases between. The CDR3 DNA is TGTGCCAGCAGCTTAGACAATGGGTTAGAGAAGTACTTC. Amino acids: CASSLDNGLEKYF.

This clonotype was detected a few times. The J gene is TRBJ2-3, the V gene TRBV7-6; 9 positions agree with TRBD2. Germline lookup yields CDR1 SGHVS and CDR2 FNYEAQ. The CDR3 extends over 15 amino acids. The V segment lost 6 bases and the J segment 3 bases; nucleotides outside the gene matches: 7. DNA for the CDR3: TGTGCCAGCAGTAAGGCGGGAGGGCCTACAGATACGCAGTATTTT. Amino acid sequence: CASSKAGGPTDTQYF.

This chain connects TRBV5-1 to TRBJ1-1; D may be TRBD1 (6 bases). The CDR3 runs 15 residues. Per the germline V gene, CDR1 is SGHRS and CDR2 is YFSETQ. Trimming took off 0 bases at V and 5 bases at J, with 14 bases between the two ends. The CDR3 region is CASSLALTGPTEAFF. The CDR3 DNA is TGCGCCAGCAGCTTGGCCCTGACAGGTCCGACTGAAGCTTTCTTT.

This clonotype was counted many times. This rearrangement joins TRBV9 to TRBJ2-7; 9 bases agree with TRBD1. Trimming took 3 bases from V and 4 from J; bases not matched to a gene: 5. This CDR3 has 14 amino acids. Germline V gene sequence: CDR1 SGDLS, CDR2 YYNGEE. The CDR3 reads CASSGGQGMYEQYF. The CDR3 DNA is TGTGCCAGCAGCGGGGGACAGGGAATGTACGAGCAGTACTTC.

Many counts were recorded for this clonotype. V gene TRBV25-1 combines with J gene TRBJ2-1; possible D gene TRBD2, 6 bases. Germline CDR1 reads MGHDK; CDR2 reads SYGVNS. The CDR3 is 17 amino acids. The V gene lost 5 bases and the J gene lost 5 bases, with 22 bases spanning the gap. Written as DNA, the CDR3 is TGTGCCAGCAGTCACAACCCCCTCGGGGGATTCAACAATGAGCAGTTCTTC. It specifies CASSHNPLGGFNNEQFF.

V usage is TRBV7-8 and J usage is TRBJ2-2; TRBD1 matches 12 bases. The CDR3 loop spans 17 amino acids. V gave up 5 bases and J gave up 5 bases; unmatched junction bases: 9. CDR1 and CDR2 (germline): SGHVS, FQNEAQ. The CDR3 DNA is TGTGCCAGCAGCAAAACTAGGGGACAGGGGGCAACCGGGGAGCTGTTTTTT. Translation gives CASSKTRGQGATGELFF.

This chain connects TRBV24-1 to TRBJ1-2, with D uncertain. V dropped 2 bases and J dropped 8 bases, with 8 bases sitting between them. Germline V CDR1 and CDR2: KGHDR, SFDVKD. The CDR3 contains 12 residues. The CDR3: CATSDSGRGYTF. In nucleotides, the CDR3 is TGTGCCACCAGTGATTCCGGGCGAGGCTACACCTTC.

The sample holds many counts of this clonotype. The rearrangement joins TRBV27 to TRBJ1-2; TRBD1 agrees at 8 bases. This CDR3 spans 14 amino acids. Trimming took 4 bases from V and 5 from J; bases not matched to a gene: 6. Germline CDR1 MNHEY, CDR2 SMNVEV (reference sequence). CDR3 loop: CASSSGGEGYGYTF. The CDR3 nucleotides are TGTGCCAGCAGTTCAGGGGGCGAGGGATATGGCTACACCTTC.

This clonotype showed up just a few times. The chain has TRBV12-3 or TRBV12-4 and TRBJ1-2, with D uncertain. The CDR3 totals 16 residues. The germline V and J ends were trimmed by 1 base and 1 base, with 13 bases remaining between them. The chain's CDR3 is CASSLDLSELNYGYTF. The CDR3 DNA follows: TGTGCCAGCAGTTTAGATCTGTCAGAACTTAACTATGGCTACACCTTC.

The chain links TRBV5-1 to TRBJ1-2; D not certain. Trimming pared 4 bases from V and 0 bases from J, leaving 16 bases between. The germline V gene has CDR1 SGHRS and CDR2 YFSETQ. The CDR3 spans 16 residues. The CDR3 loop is CASSDTYSSANYGYTF. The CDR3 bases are TGCGCCAGCAGCGACACCTACAGCTCAGCTAACTATGGCTACACCTTC.

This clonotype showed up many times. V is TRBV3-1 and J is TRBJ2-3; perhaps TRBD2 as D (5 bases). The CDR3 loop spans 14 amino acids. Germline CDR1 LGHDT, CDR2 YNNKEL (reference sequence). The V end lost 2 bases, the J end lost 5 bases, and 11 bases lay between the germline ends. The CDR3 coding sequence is TGTGCCAGCAGCCAACGGGGAGTTGGAGATACGCAGTATTTT. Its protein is CASSQRGVGDTQYF.

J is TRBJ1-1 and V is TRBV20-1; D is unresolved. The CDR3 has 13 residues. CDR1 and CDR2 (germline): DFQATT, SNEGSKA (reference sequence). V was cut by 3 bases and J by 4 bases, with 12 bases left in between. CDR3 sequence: CSASYGQATEAFF. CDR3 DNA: TGCAGTGCTAGCTATGGGCAGGCCACTGAAGCTTTCTTT.

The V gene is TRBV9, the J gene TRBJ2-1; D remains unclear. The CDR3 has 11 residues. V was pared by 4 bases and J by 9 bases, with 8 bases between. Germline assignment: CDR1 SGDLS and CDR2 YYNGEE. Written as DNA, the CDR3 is TGTGCCAGCAGCAACCTGGGTGAGCAGTTCTTC. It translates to CASSNLGEQFF.

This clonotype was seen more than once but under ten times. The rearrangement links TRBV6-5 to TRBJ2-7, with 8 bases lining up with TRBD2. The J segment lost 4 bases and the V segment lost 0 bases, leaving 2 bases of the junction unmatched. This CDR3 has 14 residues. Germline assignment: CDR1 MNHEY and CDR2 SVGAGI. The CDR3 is CASSYSKRGYEQYV. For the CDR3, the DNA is TGTGCCAGCAGTTACTCGAAGCGGGGGTACGAGCAGTACGTC.

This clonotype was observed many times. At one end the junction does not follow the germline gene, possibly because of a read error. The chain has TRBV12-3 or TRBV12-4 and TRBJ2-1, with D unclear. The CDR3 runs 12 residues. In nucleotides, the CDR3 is TGCGCCAGCAGCTTCGGGTACAATGAGCAGTTCTTC. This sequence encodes CASSFGYNEQFF.

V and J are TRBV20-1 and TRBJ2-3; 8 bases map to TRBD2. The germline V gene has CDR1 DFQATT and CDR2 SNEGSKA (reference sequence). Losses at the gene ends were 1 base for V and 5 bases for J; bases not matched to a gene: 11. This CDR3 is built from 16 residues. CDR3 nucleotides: TGCAGTGCTAGAGGACCCGGGAGGGCCGGGGAAGATACGCAGTATTTT. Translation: CSARGPGRAGEDTQYF.

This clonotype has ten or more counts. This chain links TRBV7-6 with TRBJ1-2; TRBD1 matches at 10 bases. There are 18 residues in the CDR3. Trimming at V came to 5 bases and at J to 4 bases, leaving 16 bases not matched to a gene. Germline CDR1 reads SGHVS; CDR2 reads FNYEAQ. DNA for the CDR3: TGTGCCAGCAGCCCGAGTGGGGACAGGGGTGAAGCTAGCTATGGCTACACCTTC. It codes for CASSPSGDRGEASYGYTF.

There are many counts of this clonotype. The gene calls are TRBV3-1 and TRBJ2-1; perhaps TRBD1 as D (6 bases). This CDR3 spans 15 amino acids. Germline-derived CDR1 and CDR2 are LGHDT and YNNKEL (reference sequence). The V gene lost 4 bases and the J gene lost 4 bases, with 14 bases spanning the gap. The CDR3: CASSPGNRDYNEQFF. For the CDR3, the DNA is TGTGCCAGCAGCCCCGGAAACAGGGATTACAATGAGCAGTTCTTC.

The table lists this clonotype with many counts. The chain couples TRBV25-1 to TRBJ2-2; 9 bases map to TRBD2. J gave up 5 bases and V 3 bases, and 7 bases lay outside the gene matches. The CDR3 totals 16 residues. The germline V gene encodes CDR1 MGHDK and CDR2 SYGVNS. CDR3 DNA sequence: TGTGCCAGCAGTGAGGAAATAGCGGGGGAAACCGGGGAGCTGTTTTTT. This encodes CASSEEIAGETGELFF.

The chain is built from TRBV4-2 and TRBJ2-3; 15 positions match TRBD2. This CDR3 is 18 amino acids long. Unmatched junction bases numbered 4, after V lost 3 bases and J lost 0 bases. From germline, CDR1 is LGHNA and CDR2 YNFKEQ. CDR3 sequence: CASSHRGLAGGSTDTQYF. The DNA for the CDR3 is TGTGCCAGCAGCCACCGGGGACTAGCGGGAGGAAGCACAGATACGCAGTATTTT.

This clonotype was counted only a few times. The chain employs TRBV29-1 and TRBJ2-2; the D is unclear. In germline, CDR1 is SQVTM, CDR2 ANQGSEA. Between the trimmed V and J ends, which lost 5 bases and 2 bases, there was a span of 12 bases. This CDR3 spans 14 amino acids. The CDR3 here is CSVKELTNTGELFF. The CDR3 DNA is TGCAGCGTTAAGGAGCTGACCAACACCGGGGAGCTGTTTTTT.

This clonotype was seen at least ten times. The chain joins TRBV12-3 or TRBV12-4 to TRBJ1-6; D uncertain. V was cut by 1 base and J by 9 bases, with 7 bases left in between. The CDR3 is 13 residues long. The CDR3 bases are TGTGCCAGCAGTTTAGGAACCCCTTCACCCCTCCACTTT. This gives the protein CASSLGTPSPLHF.

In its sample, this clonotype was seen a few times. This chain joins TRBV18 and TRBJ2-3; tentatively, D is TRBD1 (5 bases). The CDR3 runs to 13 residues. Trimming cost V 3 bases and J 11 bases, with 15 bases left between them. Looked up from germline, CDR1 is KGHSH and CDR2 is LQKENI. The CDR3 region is CASSPPTDNWQYF. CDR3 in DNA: TGTGCCAGCTCACCTCCGACGGACAACTGGCAGTATTTT.

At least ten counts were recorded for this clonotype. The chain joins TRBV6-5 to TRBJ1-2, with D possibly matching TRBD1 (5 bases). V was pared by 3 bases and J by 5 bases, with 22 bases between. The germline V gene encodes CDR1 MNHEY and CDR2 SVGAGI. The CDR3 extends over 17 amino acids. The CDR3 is CASSYAVSQAPLYGYTF. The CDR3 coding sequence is TGTGCCAGCAGTTATGCGGTGTCACAGGCCCCCCTTTATGGCTACACCTTC.

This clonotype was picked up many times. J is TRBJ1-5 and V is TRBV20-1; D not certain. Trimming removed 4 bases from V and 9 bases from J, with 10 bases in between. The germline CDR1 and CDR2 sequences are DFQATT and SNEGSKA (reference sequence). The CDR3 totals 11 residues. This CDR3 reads CSAKADGPQHF. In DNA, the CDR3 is TGCAGTGCTAAAGCTGACGGGCCCCAGCATTTT.